This T cell receptor (beta chain) was recorded in a study of CD8 T cells in Susac syndrome. Notes on the study in general: Acknowledgment was made by the study that its TCR sequencing and HLA analysis involved a relatively small number of individuals.

A remark on this clonotype: The antigen is undetermined.

Sequencing of TCR beta covered CD8+ and CD4+ T cells obtained from blood. Isolation of CD8+ and CD4+ T cells was performed negatively, whereas enrichment of TEMRA cells was done by FACS. An amount of RNA that ranged from roughly 0.45 to 1 ug was reverse transcribed with random hexamers. The method of amplification for TCR beta CDR3 was immunoSEQ multiplex PCR, covering 54 Vbeta and 13 Jbeta. One entry per CDR3 protein, called by TCRdb with MiXCR from the immunoSEQ multiplex PCR reads. The sample records approximately 100,000 distinct CDR3 sequences, 80% to 95% being singletons. The sequenced material came from CD4+ T cells from PBMCs. This clonotype was sampled from a human donor in good health.

CDR3 nucleotide sequence: TGTGCCAGCAGATCCGACACCTTGTACGGGGAGCTGTTTTTT. It encodes CASRSDTLYGELFF. V usage is TRBV7-9 and J usage is TRBJ2-2, with D unresolved. CDR3 size: 14 residues. V was pared by 6 bases and J by 7 bases, with 15 bases between. CDR1 is SEHNR and CDR2 is FQNEAQ in the germline V gene (reference sequence). The full variable domain, in which reference TRBV7-9 and TRBJ2-2 provide the parts outside the CDR3, is DTGVSQNPRHKITKRGQNVTFRCDPISEHNRLYWYRQTLGQGPEFLTYFQNEAQLEKSRLLSDRFSAERPKGSFSTLEIQRTEQGDSAMYLCASRSDTLYGELFFGEGSRLTVL.